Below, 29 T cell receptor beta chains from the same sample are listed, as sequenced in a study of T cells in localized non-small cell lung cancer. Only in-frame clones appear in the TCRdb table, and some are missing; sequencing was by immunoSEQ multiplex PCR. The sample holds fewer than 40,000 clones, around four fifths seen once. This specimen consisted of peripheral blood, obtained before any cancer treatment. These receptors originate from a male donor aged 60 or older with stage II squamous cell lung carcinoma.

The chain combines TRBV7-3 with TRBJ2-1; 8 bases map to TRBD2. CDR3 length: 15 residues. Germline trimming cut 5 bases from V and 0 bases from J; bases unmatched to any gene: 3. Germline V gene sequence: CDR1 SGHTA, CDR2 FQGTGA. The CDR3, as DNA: TGTGCCAGCAGCGCAAGCGGGAGCTCCTACAATGAGCAGTTCTTC. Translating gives CASSASGSSYNEQFF.

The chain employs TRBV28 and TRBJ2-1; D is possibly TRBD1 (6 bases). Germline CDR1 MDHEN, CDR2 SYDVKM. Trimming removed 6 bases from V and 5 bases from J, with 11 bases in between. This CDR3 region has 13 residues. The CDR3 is CASSRTVDNEQFF. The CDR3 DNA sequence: TGTGCCAGCAGCCGGACAGTTGACAATGAGCAGTTCTTC.

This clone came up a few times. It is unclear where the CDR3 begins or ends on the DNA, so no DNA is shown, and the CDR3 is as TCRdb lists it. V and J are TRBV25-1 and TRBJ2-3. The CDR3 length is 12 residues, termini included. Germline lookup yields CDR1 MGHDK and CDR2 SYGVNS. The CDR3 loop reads CASSSSALSQYF.

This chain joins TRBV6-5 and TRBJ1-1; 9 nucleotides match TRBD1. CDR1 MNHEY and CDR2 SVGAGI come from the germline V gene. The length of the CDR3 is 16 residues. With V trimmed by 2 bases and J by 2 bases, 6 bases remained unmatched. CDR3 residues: CASSYRGTGGNTEAFF. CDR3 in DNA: TGTGCCAGCAGTTACAGGGGAACAGGGGGCAACACTGAAGCTTTCTTT.

CDR3 amino acids: CASSLHPSWDVKETQYF. The DNA of the CDR3 is TGTGCCAGCAGCTTACATCCGAGTTGGGACGTTAAAGAGACCCAGTACTTC. The chain employs TRBV7-7 and TRBJ2-5; D assignment may be TRBD1 or TRBD2 (5 bases each). The ends were cut back, 2 bases at V and 3 bases at J, with 19 bases in the middle. The CDR3 runs to 17 residues. Per germline, CDR1 SSHAT and CDR2 FNYEAQ (reference sequence).

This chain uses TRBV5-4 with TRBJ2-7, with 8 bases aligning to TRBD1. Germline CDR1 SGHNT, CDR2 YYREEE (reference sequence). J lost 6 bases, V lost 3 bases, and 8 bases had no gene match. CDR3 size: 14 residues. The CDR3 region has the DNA TGTGCCAGCAGCTACCGGGACAGGTTTTCCGAGCAGTACTTC. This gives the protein CASSYRDRFSEQYF.

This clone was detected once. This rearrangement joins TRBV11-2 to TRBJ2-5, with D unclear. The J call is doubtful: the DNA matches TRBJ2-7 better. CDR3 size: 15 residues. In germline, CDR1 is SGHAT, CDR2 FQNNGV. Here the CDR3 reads CASSLDRDSPYEQYF. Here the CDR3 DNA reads TGTGCCAGCAGCTTAGATCGCGACTCCCCCTACGAGCAGTACTTC.

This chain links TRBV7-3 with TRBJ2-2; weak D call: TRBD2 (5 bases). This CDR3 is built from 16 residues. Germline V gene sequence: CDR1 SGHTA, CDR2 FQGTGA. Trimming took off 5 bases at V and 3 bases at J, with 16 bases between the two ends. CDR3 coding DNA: TGTGCCAGCAGCCCCTCTTGGGGAGCGGACACCGGGGAGCTGTTTTTT. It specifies CASSPSWGADTGELFF.

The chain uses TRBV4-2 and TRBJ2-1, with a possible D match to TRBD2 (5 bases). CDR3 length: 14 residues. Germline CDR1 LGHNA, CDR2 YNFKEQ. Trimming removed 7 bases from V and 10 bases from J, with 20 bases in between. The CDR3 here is CASTYQRATAEQFF. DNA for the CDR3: TGTGCCAGCACCTATCAGAGGGCCACCGCAGAGCAGTTCTTC.

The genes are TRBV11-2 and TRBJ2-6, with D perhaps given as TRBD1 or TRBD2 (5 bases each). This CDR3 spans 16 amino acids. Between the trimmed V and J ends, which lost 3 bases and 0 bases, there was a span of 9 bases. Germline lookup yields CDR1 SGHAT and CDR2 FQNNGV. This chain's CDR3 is CASSLTGTSGANVLTF. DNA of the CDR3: TGTGCCAGCAGCTTGACCGGGACCTCTGGGGCCAACGTCCTGACTTTC.

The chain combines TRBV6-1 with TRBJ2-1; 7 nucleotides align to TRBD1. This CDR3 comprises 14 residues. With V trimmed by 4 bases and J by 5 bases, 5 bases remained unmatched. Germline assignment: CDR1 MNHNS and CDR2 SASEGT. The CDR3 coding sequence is TGTGCCAGCAGTGGCCGACAGGGCAACAATGAGCAGTTCTTC. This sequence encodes CASSGRQGNNEQFF.

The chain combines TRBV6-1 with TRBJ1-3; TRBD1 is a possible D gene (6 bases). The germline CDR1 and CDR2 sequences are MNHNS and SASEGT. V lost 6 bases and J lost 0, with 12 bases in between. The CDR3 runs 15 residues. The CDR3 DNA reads TGTGCCAGCAGAACTACAGGGTACTCTGGAAACACCATATATTTT. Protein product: CASRTTGYSGNTIYF.

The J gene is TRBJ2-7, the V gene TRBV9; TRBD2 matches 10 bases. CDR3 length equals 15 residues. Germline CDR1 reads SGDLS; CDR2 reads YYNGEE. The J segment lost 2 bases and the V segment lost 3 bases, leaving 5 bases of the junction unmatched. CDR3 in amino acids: CASSAGTSATYEQYF. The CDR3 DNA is TGTGCCAGCAGCGCCGGGACTAGCGCCACCTACGAGCAGTACTTC.

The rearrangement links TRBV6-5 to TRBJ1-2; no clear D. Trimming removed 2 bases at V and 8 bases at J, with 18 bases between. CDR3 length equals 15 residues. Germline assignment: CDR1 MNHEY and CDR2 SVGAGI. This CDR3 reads CASSYGVGEVEGYTF. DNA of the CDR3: TGTGCCAGCAGTTACGGCGTCGGAGAAGTGGAAGGCTACACCTTC.

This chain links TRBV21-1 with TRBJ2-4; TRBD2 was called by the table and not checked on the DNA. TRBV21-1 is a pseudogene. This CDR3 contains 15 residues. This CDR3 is CASSRGLQQQNIQYF. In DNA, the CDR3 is TGTGCCAGCAGCCGCGGACTACAACAACAAAACATTCAGTACTTC.

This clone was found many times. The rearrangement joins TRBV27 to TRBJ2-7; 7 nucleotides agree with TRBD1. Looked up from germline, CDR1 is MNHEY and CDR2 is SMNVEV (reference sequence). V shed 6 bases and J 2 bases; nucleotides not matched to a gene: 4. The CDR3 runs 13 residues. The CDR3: CASSGDRTYEQYF. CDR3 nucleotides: TGTGCCAGCAGCGGGGACAGAACCTACGAGCAGTACTTC.

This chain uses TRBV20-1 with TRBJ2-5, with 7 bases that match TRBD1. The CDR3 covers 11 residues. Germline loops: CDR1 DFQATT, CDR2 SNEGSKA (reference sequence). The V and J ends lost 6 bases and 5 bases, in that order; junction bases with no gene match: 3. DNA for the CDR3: TGCAGTGCCGGGACAGCCGAGACCCAGTACTTC. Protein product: CSAGTAETQYF.

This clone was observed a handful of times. The CDR3 nucleotides are TGTGCCAGCAGCTTAAGGTCAGGGGACGAGCTGTTTTTT. Its translation: CASSLRSGDELFF. The rearrangement uses TRBV7-2 and TRBJ2-2; maybe TRBD1 (6 bases). Germline CDR1 is SGHTA and CDR2 is FQGNSA. The germline V and J ends were trimmed by 2 bases and 11 bases, with 12 bases remaining between them. The length of the CDR3 is 13 residues.

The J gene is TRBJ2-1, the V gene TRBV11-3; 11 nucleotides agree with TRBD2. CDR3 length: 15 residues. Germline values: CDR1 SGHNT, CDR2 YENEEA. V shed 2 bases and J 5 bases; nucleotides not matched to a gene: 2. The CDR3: CASSLKGLADNEQFF. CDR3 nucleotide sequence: TGTGCCAGCAGCTTAAAGGGACTAGCGGACAATGAGCAGTTCTTC.

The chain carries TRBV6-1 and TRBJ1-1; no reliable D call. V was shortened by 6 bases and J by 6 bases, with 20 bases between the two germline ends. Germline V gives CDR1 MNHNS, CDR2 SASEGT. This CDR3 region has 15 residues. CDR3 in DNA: TGTGCCAGCAGCTTAGATCCCCGGGTTGGGGCTGAAGCTTTCTTT. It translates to CASSLDPRVGAEAFF.

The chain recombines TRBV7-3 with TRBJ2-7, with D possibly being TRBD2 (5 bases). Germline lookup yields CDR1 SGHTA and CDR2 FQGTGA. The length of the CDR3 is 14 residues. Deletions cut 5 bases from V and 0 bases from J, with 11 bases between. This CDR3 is CASSPQGSSYEQYF. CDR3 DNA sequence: TGTGCCAGCAGCCCCCAAGGGAGCTCCTACGAGCAGTACTTC. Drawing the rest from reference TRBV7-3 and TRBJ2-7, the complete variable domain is GAGVSQTPSNKVTEKGKYVELRCDPISGHTALYWYRQSLGQGPEFLIYFQGTGAADDSGLPNDRFFAVRPEGSVSTLKIQRTERGDSAVYLCASSPQGSSYEQYFGPGTRLTVT.

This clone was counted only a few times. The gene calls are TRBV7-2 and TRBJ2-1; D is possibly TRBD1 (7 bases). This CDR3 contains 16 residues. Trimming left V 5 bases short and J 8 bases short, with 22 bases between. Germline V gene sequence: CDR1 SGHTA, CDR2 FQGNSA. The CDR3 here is CASSAYRGSAGYEQFF. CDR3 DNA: TGTGCCAGCAGCGCTTACAGGGGTAGTGCGGGATATGAGCAGTTCTTC.

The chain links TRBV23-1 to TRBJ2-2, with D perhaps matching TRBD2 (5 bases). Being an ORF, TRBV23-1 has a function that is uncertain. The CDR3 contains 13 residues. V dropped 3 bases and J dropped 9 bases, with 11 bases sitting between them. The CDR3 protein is CASSHRWERELFF. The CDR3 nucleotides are TGCGCCAGCAGTCATAGGTGGGAGAGGGAGCTGTTTTTT.

CDR3 coding DNA: TGTGCCAGCAGCTCGCTTCTTGGGGGCGAGCAGTACTTC. Translation gives CASSSLLGGEQYF. This rearrangement joins TRBV7-3 to TRBJ2-7, with D perhaps given as TRBD1 or TRBD2 (5 bases each). V was cut by 4 bases and J by 6 bases, with 13 bases left in between. This CDR3 contains 13 residues. Germline V gene data show CDR1 as SGHTA and CDR2 as FQGTGA. Filled out from reference TRBV7-3 and TRBJ2-7, the complete variable domain reads GAGVSQTPSNKVTEKGKYVELRCDPISGHTALYWYRQSLGQGPEFLIYFQGTGAADDSGLPNDRFFAVRPEGSVSTLKIQRTERGDSAVYLCASSSLLGGEQYFGPGTRLTVT.

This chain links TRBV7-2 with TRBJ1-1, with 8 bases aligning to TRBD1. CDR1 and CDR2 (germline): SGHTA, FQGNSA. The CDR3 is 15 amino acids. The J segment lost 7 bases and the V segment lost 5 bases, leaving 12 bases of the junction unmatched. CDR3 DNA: TGTGCCAGCAGCGCCCGACAGGGGTCATCCCTTGAAGCTTTCTTT. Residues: CASSARQGSSLEAFF.

The CDR3 DNA reads as TGTGCCAGCAGCCCCGGTAGGGGGGACTTCACCGGGGAGCTGTTTTTT. Translation gives CASSPGRGDFTGELFF. This chain joins TRBV13 and TRBJ2-2, with D perhaps TRBD1 or TRBD2 (6 bases each). V dropped 5 bases and J dropped 4 bases, with 17 bases sitting between them. The length of the CDR3 is 16 residues. In germline, CDR1 is PRHDT, CDR2 FYEKMQ (reference sequence).

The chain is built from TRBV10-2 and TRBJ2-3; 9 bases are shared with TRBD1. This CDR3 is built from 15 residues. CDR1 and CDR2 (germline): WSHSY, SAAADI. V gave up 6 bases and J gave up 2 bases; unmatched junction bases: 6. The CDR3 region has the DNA TGCGCCAGCAGAATCCGGGACAGGGACACAGATACGCAGTATTTT. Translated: CASRIRDRDTDTQYF.

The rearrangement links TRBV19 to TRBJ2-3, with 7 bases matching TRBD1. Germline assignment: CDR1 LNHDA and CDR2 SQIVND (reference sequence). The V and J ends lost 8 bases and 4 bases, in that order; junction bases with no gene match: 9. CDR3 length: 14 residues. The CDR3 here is CASSPGQRSDTQYF. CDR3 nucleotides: TGTGCCAGTTCTCCGGGACAGAGGTCAGATACGCAGTATTTT.

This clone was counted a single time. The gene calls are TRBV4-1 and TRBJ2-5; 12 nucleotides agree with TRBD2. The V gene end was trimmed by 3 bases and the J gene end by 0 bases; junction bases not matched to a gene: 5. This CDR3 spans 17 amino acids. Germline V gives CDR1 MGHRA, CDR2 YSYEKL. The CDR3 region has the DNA TGCGCCAGCAGCCAGCTAGCGGGGGGGATGTACCAAGAGACCCAGTACTTC. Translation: CASSQLAGGMYQETQYF.